This entry is about one T cell receptor beta chain. Its cognate antigen is unknown. Clones were read by immunoSEQ multiplex PCR, and TCRdb kept only the in-frame ones, dropping some. The repertoire includes 150,000 or so clones, approximately 88% of them detected once, and over 12% sits in the top ten. CDR1 is SGHRS and CDR2 is YFSETQ in the germline V gene. V was pared by 3 bases and J by 2 bases, with 7 bases of the junction left unmatched. This CDR3 has 15 residues. This sample is drawn from a study of T cell responses to AZD1222 COVID-19 vaccine. Study results and caveats: Only five to seven individuals given AZD1222 were seropositive at baseline.

The material was peripheral blood, obtained on day 0 of AZD1222 vaccination. This chain uses TRBV5-1 with TRBJ1-2; TRBD1 agrees at 7 bases. The receptor comes from an adult in good health. In nucleotides, the CDR3 is TGCGCCAGCAGCTACGATACGACAGGGAACTATGGCTACACCTTC. Amino acid sequence: CASSYDTTGNYGYTF.